The clone carrying this T cell receptor (beta chain) occurred many times. PCR was performed a second time for roughly 7 to 11 cycles using a sample-barcoded 5' primer and a J-beta primer mix. TCRdb re-called the 5' RACE reads with MiXCR, one entry per CDR3 protein. The sample consists of more than 800,000 distinct CDR3 sequences, less than 35% of them appearing once. The record originates from a study of blood T cells in healthy people across ages. The CDR3 totals 13 residues. The V gene lost 6 bases and the J gene lost 4 bases, with 12 bases spanning the gap. Germline CDR1 is SGHTA and CDR2 is FQGNSA.

The origin of this receptor is a woman at least 80 years old in good health. The sample consisted of blood. The rearrangement links TRBV7-2 to TRBJ1-2; D may be TRBD1 (6 bases). The CDR3 reads CASSTGQAYGYTF. As DNA, the CDR3 is TGTGCCAGCAGTACAGGGCAAGCCTATGGCTACACCTTC.